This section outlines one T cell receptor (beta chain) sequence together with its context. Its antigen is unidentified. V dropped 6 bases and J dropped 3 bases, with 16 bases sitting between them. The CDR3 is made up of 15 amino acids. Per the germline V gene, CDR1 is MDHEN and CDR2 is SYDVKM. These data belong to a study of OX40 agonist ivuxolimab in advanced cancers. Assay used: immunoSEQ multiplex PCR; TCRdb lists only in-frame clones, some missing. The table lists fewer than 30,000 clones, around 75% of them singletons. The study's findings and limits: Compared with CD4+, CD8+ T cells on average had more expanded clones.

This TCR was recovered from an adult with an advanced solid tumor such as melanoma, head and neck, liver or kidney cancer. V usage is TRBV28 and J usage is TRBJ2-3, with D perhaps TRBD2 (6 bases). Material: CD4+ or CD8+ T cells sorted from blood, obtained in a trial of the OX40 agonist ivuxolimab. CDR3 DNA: TGTGCCAGCAGAGTTTTGCGGGAAGGTACAGATACGCAGTATTTT. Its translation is CASRVLREGTDTQYF.